Below, 21 T cell receptor beta chains from the same sample are listed, as sequenced in a study of T cells in Graves' hyperthyroidism and ophthalmopathy. It was RNA transcripts that yielded the amplified TCR beta CDR3 regions. Using the HTBI primer set, a first-round RT-PCR was run on the TCR CDR3. TCRdb processed the multiplex PCR reads anew with MiXCR; each CDR3 protein has one entry. The sample carries approximately 500,000 distinct CDR3 sequences, under 60% recorded once. Sequencing used peripheral blood or thyroid tissue (not recorded which). The receptors were gathered from a young woman with Graves' hyperthyroidism.

This clonotype was observed a handful of times. The V call is TRBV13, the J call TRBJ2-3; TRBD2 agrees at 11 bases. The CDR3 spans 17 residues. The germline V gene has CDR1 PRHDT and CDR2 FYEKMQ (reference sequence). Losses at the gene ends were 0 bases for V and 1 base for J; bases not matched to a gene: 3. DNA for the CDR3: TGTGCCAGCAGCTTAGGCGGGACTAGCGGACGCACAGATACGCAGTATTTT. Encoded protein: CASSLGGTSGRTDTQYF. Supplemented by reference TRBV13 and TRBJ2-3, the full variable domain reads AAGVIQSPRHLIKEKRETATLKCYPIPRHDTVYWYQQGPGQDPQFLISFYEKMQSDKGSIPDRFSAQQFSDYHSELNMSSLELGDSALYFCASSLGGTSGRTDTQYFGPGTRLTVL.

The genes are TRBV18 and TRBJ2-7, with a possible D match to TRBD1 (6 bases). Trimming pared 5 bases from V and 3 bases from J, leaving 11 bases between. Germline V lookup: CDR1 KGHSH, CDR2 LQKENI. The CDR3 length is 13 residues. CDR3 residues: CASSAGDRYEQYF. The CDR3 DNA follows: TGTGCCAGCTCAGCAGGGGACCGCTACGAGCAGTACTTC.

The chain is built from TRBV10-3 and TRBJ2-2; no firm D call. This CDR3 is 14 amino acids long. Trimming removed 0 bases from V and 1 base from J, with 3 bases in between. Germline CDR1 is ENHRY and CDR2 is SYGVKD. The DNA for the CDR3 is TGTGCCATCAGTGAGTCCCAGAACACCGGGGAGCTGTTTTTT. Protein: CAISESQNTGELFF.

This clonotype was observed many times. This chain links TRBV2 with TRBJ1-5; TRBD1 is a possible D gene (6 bases). Germline CDR1 SNHLY, CDR2 FYNNEI. This CDR3 spans 14 amino acids. The V end was cut by 6 bases, the J end by 3 bases, with 12 bases between. CDR3 sequence: CASRPGQINQPQHF. The CDR3 nucleotides are TGTGCCAGCAGGCCCGGACAGATCAATCAGCCCCAGCATTTT.

In this sample, this clonotype turned up once. The CDR3 coding sequence is TGTGCCATAGCCGGGAGTGAGACCCAGTACTTC. Protein product: CAIAGSETQYF. V is TRBV24-1 and J is TRBJ2-5; D possibly corresponds to TRBD2 (6 bases). V lost 11 bases, J lost 5 bases, and 11 bases lay in between. There are 11 residues in the CDR3. Germline CDR1 KGHDR, CDR2 SFDVKD.

The chain recombines TRBV9 with TRBJ2-7; 7 bases line up with TRBD2. This CDR3 is built from 18 residues. J was trimmed by 4 bases and V by 0 bases; bases with no gene match: 16. Looked up from germline, CDR1 is SGDLS and CDR2 is YYNGEE. CDR3 amino acids: CASSVVGALAGVMYEQYF. The CDR3 DNA sequence: TGTGCCAGCAGCGTAGTTGGGGCTTTGGCGGGAGTAATGTACGAGCAGTACTTC.

This rearrangement joins TRBV7-2 to TRBJ2-7; D is possibly TRBD1 or TRBD2 (5 bases each). V gave up 5 bases and J gave up 2 bases, with 16 bases separating them. Germline lookup yields CDR1 SGHTA and CDR2 FQGNSA. The CDR3 is made up of 15 amino acids. CDR3 sequence: CASSRGVGSPYEQYF. Written as DNA, the CDR3 is TGTGCCAGCAGCAGGGGAGTCGGTTCCCCCTACGAGCAGTACTTC.

To note about this clonotype: A read error may be the cause here, since a much bigger clone is one base away. V usage is TRBV9 and J usage is TRBJ1-5; D gene uncertain. The CDR3 has 12 amino acids. The germline V gene encodes CDR1 SGDLS and CDR2 YYNGEE. The ends were cut back, 3 bases at V and 7 bases at J, with 8 bases in the middle. CDR3 amino acids: CASSGEEQPQHF. The CDR3 DNA is TGTGCCAGCAGCGGAGAAGAGCAGCCCCAGCATTTT. Full variable domain (missing parts from reference TRBV9 and TRBJ1-5): DSGVTQTPKHLITATGQRVTLRCSPRSGDLSVYWYQQSLDQGLQFLIQYYNGEERAKGNILERFSAQQFPDLHSELNLSSLELGDSALYFCASSGEEQPQHFGDGTRLSIL.

This clonotype was seen more than once but under ten times. A much bigger clone sits one base away, suggesting this may be a read error. This rearrangement joins TRBV19 to TRBJ1-5; 10 nucleotides agree with TRBD1. This CDR3 region has 14 residues. Germline lookup yields CDR1 LNHDA and CDR2 SQIVND (reference sequence). V lost 3 bases, J lost 10 bases, and 6 bases stayed unmatched. The DNA for the CDR3 is TGTGCCAGTAGTATTCCGGACAGGGGGATACCCCAGCATTTT. It encodes CASSIPDRGIPQHF.

This clonotype was observed many times. The rearrangement uses TRBV7-6 and TRBJ1-3; 9 nucleotides line up with TRBD1. This CDR3 has 16 amino acids. CDR1 is SGHVS, CDR2 FNYEAQ, per germline. Trimming took 3 bases from V and 1 from J; bases not matched to a gene: 4. The CDR3 bases are TGTGCCAGCAGCTTGGGGGACAGGGAATCTGGAAACACCATATATTTT. It translates to CASSLGDRESGNTIYF.

The chain joins TRBV7-3 to TRBJ1-2; D is perhaps TRBD1 (6 bases). The CDR3 sequence is 14 residues long. In germline, CDR1 is SGHTA, CDR2 FQGTGA. The V gene lost 1 base and the J gene lost 7 bases, with 13 bases spanning the gap. As DNA, the CDR3 is TGTGCCAGCAGCTTAAAACAGGGAGAACGTGGCTACACCTTC. Translation gives CASSLKQGERGYTF.

The V gene is TRBV7-8, the J gene TRBJ2-5, with 11 bases fitting TRBD1. The CDR3 loop spans 17 amino acids. CDR1 and CDR2 from the germline V gene are SGHVS and FQNEAQ. Trimming removed 1 base from V and 4 bases from J; junction bases left unmatched: 8. This CDR3 is CASSLGTGGAGSETQYF. Written as DNA, the CDR3 is TGTGCCAGCAGCTTAGGGACAGGGGGCGCAGGTTCAGAGACCCAGTACTTC.

In this sample, this clonotype turned up many times. The V gene is TRBV12-3 or TRBV12-4, the J gene TRBJ1-2; TRBD1 aligns across 8 bases. The CDR3 has 13 amino acids. V lost 6 bases and J lost 8; bases outside the gene matches: 8. The DNA for the CDR3 is TGTGCCAGCAGATCCGGACAGGGCGAAGGCTACACCTTC. It is translated as CASRSGQGEGYTF.

As for this clonotype: One end of the junction does not line up with germline, which may come from a read error. This sequence joins TRBV6-5 and TRBJ1-1; 9 bases are shared with TRBD1. This CDR3 region has 13 residues. The V gene's germline CDR1 is MNHEY and CDR2 SVGAGI. In nucleotides, the CDR3 is TGTGCCAGCAGGGGACAGGGCAACATTGAAGCTTTCTTT. Protein sequence: CASRGQGNIEAFF.

The rearrangement uses TRBV11-2 and TRBJ1-4; 7 bases are a match to TRBD1. The CDR3 sequence is 13 residues long. The junction had 5 bases not matched to a gene; V was cut back by 10 bases and J by 3 bases. The germline V gene encodes CDR1 SGHAT and CDR2 FQNNGV. The CDR3 region has the DNA TGTGCCATAACAGGGGTTGCTAATGAAAAACTGTTTTTT. Translation: CAITGVANEKLFF.

This clonotype was recorded at least ten times. One end of the junction varies from germline; a read error may be responsible. This rearrangement joins TRBV7-9 to TRBJ1-1, with TRBD1 identical over 7 bases. Germline V gene lookup returns CDR1 SEHNR and CDR2 FQNEAQ (reference sequence). This CDR3 is 14 amino acids long. The CDR3 is CASSSQQGNAEAFF. The CDR3 DNA sequence: TGTGCCAGCAGCAGTCAACAGGGGAACGCTGAAGCTTTCTTT.

V gene TRBV29-1 combines with J gene TRBJ2-7; no clear D gene. V lost 8 bases and J 0 bases, leaving 14 bases between the germline ends. Germline CDR1 reads SQVTM; CDR2 reads ANQGSEA. This CDR3 region has 13 residues. CDR3 sequence reads: CSLWRESSYEQYF. The CDR3, as DNA: TGCAGCTTGTGGAGAGAAAGCTCCTACGAGCAGTACTTC.

This clonotype was observed many times. DNA of the CDR3: TGTGCCAGCAGCAAGACGGCCGGCCCCCAGCCCCAGCATTTT. It encodes CASSKTAGPQPQHF. V is TRBV7-2 and J is TRBJ1-5, with D unresolved. Germline V gene sequence: CDR1 SGHTA, CDR2 FQGNSA. Trimming stripped 5 bases from V and 7 bases from J, with 15 bases between. The CDR3 has 14 amino acids.

This chain uses TRBV10-3 with TRBJ1-2; TRBD1 matches 11 bases. After removal of 3 bases from V and 5 bases from J, the junction contained 8 bases not matched to a gene. The CDR3 extends over 16 amino acids. The germline V gene encodes CDR1 ENHRY and CDR2 SYGVKD. CDR3 loop: CAISDTGQGAWYGYTF. CDR3 DNA: TGTGCCATCAGTGACACTGGACAGGGGGCTTGGTATGGCTACACCTTC.

The sample holds many counts of this clonotype. V usage is TRBV12-3 or TRBV12-4 and J usage is TRBJ2-6, with D uncertain. V shed 6 bases and J shed 0 bases, with 6 bases lying between them. CDR3 size: 14 residues. The DNA of the CDR3 is TGTGCCAGCAGAGAGAGCTCTGGGGCCAACGTCCTGACTTTC. Its translation is CASRESSGANVLTF.

This clonotype has a count of ten or more. The V call is TRBV20-1, the J call TRBJ1-5; D uncertain. Trimming cost V 0 bases and J 1 base, with 10 bases left between them. CDR1 and CDR2 from the germline V gene are DFQATT and SNEGSKA (reference sequence). CDR3 length: 15 amino acids. CDR3 DNA sequence: TGCAGTGCTAGAGATTGGAATAGGAGCAATCAGCCCCAGCATTTT. It codes for CSARDWNRSNQPQHF.